One T cell receptor (beta chain) is described in this entry. With 5 bases removed from V and 1 base from J, the gap between germline ends came to 8 bases. The CDR3 sequence is 13 residues long. From germline, CDR1 is LNHDA and CDR2 SQIVND (reference sequence). The entry originates in a study of OX40 agonist ivuxolimab in advanced cancers. Profiled with immunoSEQ multiplex PCR; TCRdb holds only in-frame clones, not every one. The data show 70,000 or so clones, 84% seen once. The receptor was isolated from an adult with an advanced solid tumor such as melanoma, head and neck, liver or kidney cancer. The V and J genes are TRBV19 and TRBJ1-1; D not resolved. This material consisted of CD4+ or CD8+ T cells sorted from blood, taken in a trial of the OX40 agonist ivuxolimab. CDR3 coding DNA: TGTGCCAGTAGTGGCGTTACGAACACTGAAGCTTTCTTT. Its protein product is CASSGVTNTEAFF.